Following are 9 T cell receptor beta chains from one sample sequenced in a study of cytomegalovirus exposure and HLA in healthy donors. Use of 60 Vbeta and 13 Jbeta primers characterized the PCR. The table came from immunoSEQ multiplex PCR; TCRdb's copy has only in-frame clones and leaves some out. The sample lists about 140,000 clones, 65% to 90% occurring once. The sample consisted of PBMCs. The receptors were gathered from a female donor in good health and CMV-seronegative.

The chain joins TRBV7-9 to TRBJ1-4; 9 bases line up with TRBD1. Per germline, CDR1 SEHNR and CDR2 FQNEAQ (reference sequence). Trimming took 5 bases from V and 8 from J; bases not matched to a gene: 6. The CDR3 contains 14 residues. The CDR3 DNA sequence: TGTGCCAGCAGCCCAGGTACAGGGGGCGAAAAACTGTTTTTT. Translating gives CASSPGTGGEKLFF.

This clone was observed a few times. This chain's CDR3 is CASSVSWYGANVLTF. CDR3 coding DNA: TGTGCCAGCAGTGTGAGTTGGTACGGGGCCAACGTCCTGACTTTC. The chain is built from TRBV6-5 and TRBJ2-6; no definite D call. V was pared by 5 bases and J by 4 bases, with 12 bases between. Germline-derived CDR1 and CDR2 are MNHEY and SVGAGI. CDR3 size: 15 residues.

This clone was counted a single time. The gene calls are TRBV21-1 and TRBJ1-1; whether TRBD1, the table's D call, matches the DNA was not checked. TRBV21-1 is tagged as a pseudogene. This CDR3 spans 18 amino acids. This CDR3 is CASSKEGRGQGLSWEAFF. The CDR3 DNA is TGTGCCAGCAGCAAAGAAGGGAGAGGACAGGGCCTATCCTGGGAAGCTTTCTTT.

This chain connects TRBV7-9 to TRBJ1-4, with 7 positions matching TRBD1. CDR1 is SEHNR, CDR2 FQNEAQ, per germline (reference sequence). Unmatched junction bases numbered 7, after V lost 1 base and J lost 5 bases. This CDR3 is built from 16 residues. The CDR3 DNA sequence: TGTGCCAGCAGCTTAGGAGGGACAGACATGAATGAAAAACTGTTTTTT. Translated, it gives CASSLGGTDMNEKLFF.

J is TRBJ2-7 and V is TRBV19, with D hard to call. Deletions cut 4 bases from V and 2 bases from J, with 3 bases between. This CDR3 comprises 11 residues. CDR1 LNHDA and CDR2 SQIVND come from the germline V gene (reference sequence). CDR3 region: CASSTAYEQYF. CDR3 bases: TGTGCCAGTAGTACAGCCTACGAGCAGTACTTC.

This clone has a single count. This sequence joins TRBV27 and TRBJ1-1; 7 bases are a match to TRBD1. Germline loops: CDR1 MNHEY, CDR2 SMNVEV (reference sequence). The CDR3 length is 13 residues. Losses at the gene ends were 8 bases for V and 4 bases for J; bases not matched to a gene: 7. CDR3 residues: CASSQTGATEAFF. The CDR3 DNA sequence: TGTGCCAGCTCACAAACAGGGGCCACTGAAGCTTTCTTT.

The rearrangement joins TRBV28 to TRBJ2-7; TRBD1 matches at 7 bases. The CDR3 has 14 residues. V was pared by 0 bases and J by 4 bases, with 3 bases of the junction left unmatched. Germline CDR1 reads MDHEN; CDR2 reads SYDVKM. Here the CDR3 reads CASSLWDRTYEQYF. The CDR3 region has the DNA TGTGCCAGCAGTTTATGGGACAGGACTTACGAGCAGTACTTC.

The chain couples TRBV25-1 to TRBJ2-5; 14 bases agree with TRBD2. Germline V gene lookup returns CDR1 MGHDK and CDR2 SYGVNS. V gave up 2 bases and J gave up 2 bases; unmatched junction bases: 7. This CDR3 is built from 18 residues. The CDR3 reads CASSERLAGGPQQETQYF. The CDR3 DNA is TGTGCCAGCAGTGAACGACTAGCGGGAGGGCCACAACAAGAGACCCAGTACTTC.

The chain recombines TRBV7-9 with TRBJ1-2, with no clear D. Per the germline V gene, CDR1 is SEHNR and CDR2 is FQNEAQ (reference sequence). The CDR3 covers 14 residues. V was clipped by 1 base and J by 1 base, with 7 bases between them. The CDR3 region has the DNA TGTGCCAGCAGCTTAGGCACTGATAACTATGGCTACACCTTC. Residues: CASSLGTDNYGYTF.